The next 14 T cell receptor beta chains were all read from a single sample in a study of blood T cell repertoires in COVID-19. This table comes from immunoSEQ multiplex PCR, and its TCRdb copy is limited to in-frame clones, with some not included. The profile covers fewer than 90,000 clones, with 65% to 80% appearing a single time and almost 50% taken by the ten largest. The source material was peripheral blood. The receptor source for this set is a human donor in a cohort sampled during active COVID-19.

This clone was detected only a few times. The chain recombines TRBV7-9 with TRBJ2-7; D might be TRBD2 (5 bases). The length of the CDR3 is 12 residues. V gave up 6 bases and J gave up 2 bases, with 8 bases separating them. Germline V gene lookup returns CDR1 SEHNR and CDR2 FQNEAQ (reference sequence). The CDR3 DNA follows: TGTGCCAGCAGGTCGGGGACCTACGAGCAGTACTTC. Translated: CASRSGTYEQYF.

The CDR3 DNA reads TGTGCCAGCAGACGAACTAGCGTGGGTACCTACGAGCAGTACTTC. Its protein is CASRRTSVGTYEQYF. The chain uses TRBV6-5 and TRBJ2-7; 7 positions agree with TRBD2. J was trimmed by 2 bases and V by 6 bases; bases with no gene match: 10. Germline assignment: CDR1 MNHEY and CDR2 SVGAGI. The CDR3 extends over 15 amino acids.

V and J are TRBV6-5 and TRBJ1-1, with 11 nucleotides matching TRBD1. With V trimmed by 6 bases and J by 5 bases, 8 bases remained unmatched. The CDR3 runs to 15 residues. In germline, CDR1 is MNHEY, CDR2 SVGAGI. Written as DNA, the CDR3 is TGTGCCAGCAGATCCCGGGACAGGGGGTGGACTGAAGCTTTCTTT. This codes for CASRSRDRGWTEAFF.

The chain couples TRBV5-1 to TRBJ2-1; D is unclear. Per germline, CDR1 SGHRS and CDR2 YFSETQ. The CDR3 spans 13 residues. The germline V and J ends were trimmed by 4 bases and 7 bases, with 12 bases remaining between them. CDR3 DNA: TGCGCCAGCAGCCTACGGGTCGGAAATGAGCAGTTCTTC. This sequence encodes CASSLRVGNEQFF.

This clone was seen only a few times. The chain joins TRBV6-2 or TRBV6-3 to TRBJ2-7; TRBD2 is a possible D gene (5 bases). The CDR3 runs to 14 residues. V gave up 6 bases and J gave up 3 bases, with 15 bases separating them. Germline V lookup: CDR1 MNHEY, CDR2 SVGEGT. The CDR3 reads CASSQQLGFYEQYF. DNA for the CDR3: TGTGCCAGCAGCCAGCAACTAGGGTTCTACGAGCAGTACTTC.

This sequence joins TRBV7-2 and TRBJ2-1; 10 bases align to TRBD2. Trimming cost V 4 bases and J 7 bases; bases outside gene matches: 7. Germline V lookup: CDR1 SGHTA, CDR2 FQGNSA. The CDR3 loop spans 15 amino acids. The CDR3 DNA reads TGTGCCAGCAGCTCTAGCGGGAGCCCTTGGAATGAGCAGTTCTTC. It is translated as CASSSSGSPWNEQFF.

The CDR3 here is CASSRTVANTEAFF. The CDR3 DNA follows: TGCGCCAGCAGTAGGACAGTGGCGAACACTGAAGCTTTCTTT. This chain joins TRBV23-1 and TRBJ1-1; tentatively, D is TRBD1 (6 bases). TRBV23-1 is noted as an ORF with a role that remains uncertain. The V end lost 5 bases, the J end lost 1 base, and 11 bases lay between the germline ends. The CDR3 has 14 residues.

This clone came up once. This rearrangement joins TRBV4-3 to TRBJ2-7, with D maybe TRBD2 (5 bases). The V and J ends lost 8 bases and 2 bases respectively, with 19 bases between them. CDR1 is LGHNA, CDR2 YSLEER, per germline. The CDR3 extends over 15 amino acids. The CDR3 is CASSVSVGDAYEQYF. CDR3 sequence (DNA): TGCGCCAGCTCTGTTTCGGTGGGAGACGCCTACGAGCAGTACTTC.

This clone appeared many times. This chain connects TRBV18 to TRBJ2-5, with D uncertain. The CDR3 is 12 residues long. V lost 2 bases to trimming and J lost 4 bases, with 5 bases between them. Germline V gives CDR1 KGHSH, CDR2 LQKENI. This chain's CDR3 is CASSPNIETQYF. The CDR3 DNA sequence: TGTGCCAGCTCACCAAATATAGAGACCCAGTACTTC.

The chain uses TRBV6-2 or TRBV6-3 and TRBJ2-2; TRBD2 might be the D (6 bases). The CDR3 runs 18 residues. Trimming cost V 0 bases and J 5 bases, with 19 bases left between them. Germline V lookup: CDR1 MNHEY, CDR2 SVGEGT. The CDR3 spells CASSYSGAERARTGELFF. The DNA for the CDR3 is TGTGCCAGCAGTTACTCGGGTGCGGAGCGGGCCCGTACCGGGGAGCTGTTTTTT.

J is TRBJ2-1 and V is TRBV7-3; D is undetermined. The CDR3 is made up of 13 amino acids. The germline V gene encodes CDR1 SGHTA and CDR2 FQGTGA. Trimming stripped 3 bases from V and 8 bases from J, with 11 bases between. CDR3 loop: CASSLSYADEQFF. In DNA, the CDR3 is TGTGCCAGCAGCTTGTCCTACGCCGATGAGCAGTTCTTC.

The chain recombines TRBV6-2 or TRBV6-3 with TRBJ2-7; the match to TRBD2 covers 8 bases. The CDR3 extends over 16 amino acids. Germline CDR1 MNHEY, CDR2 SVGEGT. Trimming took 5 bases from V and 4 from J; bases not matched to a gene: 13. This CDR3 is CASSDTGTRGAYEQYF. The CDR3 bases are TGTGCCAGCAGTGACACCGGGACTAGAGGGGCGTACGAGCAGTACTTC.

The chain employs TRBV19 and TRBJ1-1; 7 bases agree with TRBD1. Germline lookup yields CDR1 LNHDA and CDR2 SQIVND (reference sequence). J gave up 1 base and V 5 bases, and 4 bases lay outside the gene matches. The CDR3 runs 14 residues. CDR3 loop: CASSPQGRNTEAFF. The CDR3 DNA reads TGTGCCAGTAGTCCACAGGGGCGGAACACTGAAGCTTTCTTT.

The V gene is TRBV9, the J gene TRBJ2-2; TRBD1 is a possible D gene (5 bases). This CDR3 is built from 16 residues. Germline V gene sequence: CDR1 SGDLS, CDR2 YYNGEE. With 4 bases removed from V and 6 bases from J, the gap between germline ends came to 19 bases. The CDR3: CASSPIARGMAGELFF. CDR3 bases: TGTGCCAGCAGCCCTATCGCTAGGGGCATGGCCGGGGAGCTGTTTTTT.